These 14 T cell receptor beta chains came from one sample sequenced in a study of cytomegalovirus exposure and HLA in healthy donors (dated by TCRdb to about 2017). Library preparation employed the immunoSEQ multiplex PCR assay. For the multiplex PCR, a mixture combining 60 forward primers for TCR Vbeta segments and 13 reverse primers for TCR Jbeta segments was used. TCRdb mirrors the immuneACCESS table, restricted to in-frame sequences. Some clones are absent from its copies; in checked studies, under half trace to an unresolved V gene, and the reason for the others is unknown. The sample table contains roughly 110,000 clones; only one count was recorded for 82% of them. The ten top clones hold 1.5% to 2% of the sample. The material sequenced was PBMCs. The source of these receptors is a man between 50 and 59 years old in good health and CMV-seronegative.

This clone was picked up many times. The rearrangement joins TRBV28 to TRBJ1-1; TRBD1 might be the D (5 bases). CDR1 is MDHEN and CDR2 is SYDVKM in the germline V gene. Trimming shortened V by 4 bases and J by 2 bases, and 17 bases separated the two germline ends. This CDR3 spans 16 amino acids. The CDR3 is CASSSGWSQKNTEAFF. Written as DNA, the CDR3 is TGTGCCAGCAGTTCAGGGTGGAGTCAAAAAAACACTGAAGCTTTCTTT.

The chain uses TRBV19 and TRBJ1-5; TRBD1 is a possible D gene (6 bases). The V gene's germline CDR1 is LNHDA and CDR2 SQIVND (reference sequence). Trimming cost V 7 bases and J 7 bases, with 11 bases left between them. This CDR3 spans 12 amino acids. The CDR3 coding sequence is TGTGCCAGTAACATCAGGGGCCAGCCCCAGCATTTT. Protein product: CASNIRGQPQHF.

The chain uses TRBV4-1 and TRBJ1-4; no reliable D call. There are 15 residues in the CDR3. The germline CDR1 and CDR2 sequences are MGHRA and YSYEKL. Trimming pared 0 bases from V and 4 bases from J, leaving 9 bases between. In DNA, the CDR3 is TGCGCCAGCAGCCAAGATCAACAGATTAATGAAAAACTGTTTTTT. Translation: CASSQDQQINEKLFF.

This chain links TRBV27 with TRBJ1-5; TRBD1 agrees at 10 bases. The CDR3 is 14 amino acids. V dropped 6 bases and J dropped 4; count of bases not matched to a gene: 3. The germline V gene has CDR1 MNHEY and CDR2 SMNVEV (reference sequence). The CDR3 coding sequence is TGTGCCAGCAGGGGGACAGGGGTAAATCAGCCCCAGCATTTT. Protein sequence: CASRGTGVNQPQHF.

The J gene is TRBJ2-5, the V gene TRBV2; 7 bases are shared with TRBD1. V trimming: 4 bases; J trimming: 3 bases; junction bases outside the gene matches: 8. The CDR3 extends over 15 amino acids. Looked up from germline, CDR1 is SNHLY and CDR2 is FYNNEI. The CDR3 loop reads CASSAGTVDEETQYF. The CDR3 region has the DNA TGTGCCAGCAGTGCAGGGACAGTTGATGAAGAGACCCAGTACTTC.

This clone turned up a few times. This chain joins TRBV5-1 and TRBJ2-5; 9 bases are shared with TRBD2. Germline V gene lookup returns CDR1 SGHRS and CDR2 YFSETQ. The CDR3 is made up of 15 amino acids. V gave up 4 bases and J gave up 12 bases; unmatched junction bases: 16. The CDR3 reads CASSGWGASGTPEYF. CDR3 bases: TGCGCCAGCAGCGGGTGGGGGGCTAGCGGGACCCCCGAGTACTTC. Looking up the rest from reference TRBV5-1 and TRBJ2-5 gives the full variable domain: KAGVTQTPRYLIKTRGQQVTLSCSPISGHRSVSWYQQTPGQGLQFLFEYFSETQRNKGNFPGRFSGRQFSNSRSEMNVSTLELGDSALYLCASSGWGASGTPEYFGPGTRLLVL.

The chain uses TRBV2 and TRBJ2-5; 9 nucleotides align to TRBD2. CDR3 length: 14 residues. Trimming took 6 bases from V and 4 from J; bases not matched to a gene: 6. Germline V CDR1 and CDR2: SNHLY, FYNNEI. The DNA for the CDR3 is TGTGCCAGCAGGGCGCGGGGGGGCCCAGAGACCCAGTACTTC. It yields the protein CASRARGGPETQYF.

The V call is TRBV4-3, the J call TRBJ2-3, with TRBD1 matching 10 bases. Germline values: CDR1 LGHNA, CDR2 YSLEER. This CDR3 has 14 amino acids. V lost 4 bases to trimming and J lost 4 bases; unmatched junction nucleotides: 2. The CDR3 sequence is CASSPGQGADTQYF. In DNA, the CDR3 is TGCGCCAGCAGCCCCGGACAGGGGGCAGATACGCAGTATTTT.

The chain has TRBV5-1 and TRBJ2-1, with 8 bases fitting TRBD2. Germline CDR1 and CDR2: SGHRS and YFSETQ. The CDR3 spans 14 residues. The junction had 6 bases not matched to a gene; V was cut back by 4 bases and J by 6 bases. The CDR3 DNA reads as TGCGCCAGCAGCCCGATAGCGGGAAGCAATGAGCAGTTCTTC. This codes for CASSPIAGSNEQFF. The full variable domain, in which reference TRBV5-1 and TRBJ2-1 provide the parts outside the CDR3, is KAGVTQTPRYLIKTRGQQVTLSCSPISGHRSVSWYQQTPGQGLQFLFEYFSETQRNKGNFPGRFSGRQFSNSRSEMNVSTLELGDSALYLCASSPIAGSNEQFFGPGTRLTVL.

The chain has TRBV5-1 and TRBJ1-5, with 12 bases matching TRBD1. Trimming at V came to 5 bases and at J to 6 bases, leaving 9 bases not matched to a gene. CDR3 length: 16 amino acids. Germline V lookup: CDR1 SGHRS, CDR2 YFSETQ. The DNA of the CDR3 is TGCGCCAGCAGTCTTGGGGACAGGGGGCTAAGTCAGCCCCAGCATTTT. This translates into CASSLGDRGLSQPQHF.

The rearrangement links TRBV7-9 to TRBJ2-1; a weak D match, TRBD1 (6 bases). Trimming pared 5 bases from V and 8 bases from J, leaving 19 bases between. The CDR3 runs 15 residues. CDR1 is SEHNR and CDR2 is FQNEAQ in the germline V gene (reference sequence). CDR3 DNA: TGTGCCAGCAGCCATTTACCAGGGGAAGGGGATGAGCAGTTCTTC. Amino acid sequence: CASSHLPGEGDEQFF.

V and J are TRBV5-1 and TRBJ2-7; 9 bases are shared with TRBD1. Germline CDR1 and CDR2: SGHRS and YFSETQ. Trimming at V came to 4 bases and at J to 9 bases, leaving 11 bases not matched to a gene. This CDR3 has 14 residues. CDR3 in DNA: TGCGCCAGCAGCCCGGGACAGGGTGAAAGGGTGCAGTACTTC. Its protein is CASSPGQGERVQYF.

This clone was observed a few times. V usage is TRBV5-1 and J usage is TRBJ2-2, with 11 nucleotides matching TRBD1. Germline V gene lookup returns CDR1 SGHRS and CDR2 YFSETQ. V was clipped by 4 bases and J by 5 bases; unmatched bases: 7. The length of the CDR3 is 16 residues. In DNA form, the CDR3 reads TGCGCCAGCAGCCACGGGACAGGGGGACAAACCGGGGAGCTGTTTTTT. Translated: CASSHGTGGQTGELFF.

The chain carries TRBV19 and TRBJ1-4; 9 nucleotides agree with TRBD1. This CDR3 is built from 14 residues. From germline, CDR1 is LNHDA and CDR2 SQIVND (reference sequence). The trim removed 5 bases at V and 8 bases at J, leaving 6 bases unmatched. The CDR3 reads CASSRTGAQEKLFF. As DNA, the CDR3 is TGTGCCAGTAGTCGGACAGGGGCTCAGGAAAAACTGTTTTTT. The full variable domain, with the rest looked up from reference TRBV19 and TRBJ1-4, is DGGITQSPKYLFRKEGQNVTLSCEQNLNHDAMYWYRQDPGQGLRLIYYSQIVNDFQKGDIAEGYSVSREKKESFPLTVTSAQKNPTAFYLCASSRTGAQEKLFFGSGTQLSVL.